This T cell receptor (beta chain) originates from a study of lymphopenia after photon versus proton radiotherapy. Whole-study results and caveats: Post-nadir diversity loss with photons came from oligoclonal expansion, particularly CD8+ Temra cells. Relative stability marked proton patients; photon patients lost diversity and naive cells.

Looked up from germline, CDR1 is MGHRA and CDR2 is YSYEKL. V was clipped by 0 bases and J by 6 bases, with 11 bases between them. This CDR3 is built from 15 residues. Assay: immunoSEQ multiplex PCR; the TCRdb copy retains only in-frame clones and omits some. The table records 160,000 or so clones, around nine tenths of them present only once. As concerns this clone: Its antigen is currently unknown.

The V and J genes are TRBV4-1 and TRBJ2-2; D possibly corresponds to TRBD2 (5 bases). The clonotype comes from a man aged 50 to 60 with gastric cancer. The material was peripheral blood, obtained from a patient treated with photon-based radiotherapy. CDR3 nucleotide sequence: TGCGCCAGCAGCCAAGATAGGGCTAGCCCCGGGGAGCTGTTTTTT. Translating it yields CASSQDRASPGELFF.